The 11 T cell receptor beta chains reported below all come from one sample, sequenced in a study of blood T cell repertoires in COVID-19. The repertoire was sequenced with immunoSEQ multiplex PCR; TCRdb's copy has only in-frame clones and lacks some. The sample records about 360,000 clones, about 88% being singletons. The sample taken for sequencing was peripheral blood. Every receptor here comes from a human donor in a cohort sampled during active COVID-19.

V gene TRBV7-8 combines with J gene TRBJ1-4; D perhaps matches TRBD1 (5 bases). V was pared by 5 bases and J by 8 bases, with 18 bases between. Germline assignment: CDR1 SGHVS and CDR2 FQNEAQ. The CDR3 is made up of 15 amino acids. Here the CDR3 reads CASSPRGGRGEKLFF. The CDR3 DNA reads as TGTGCCAGCAGCCCCCGCGGTGGCCGGGGGGAAAAACTGTTTTTT.

This clone was counted once. This sequence joins TRBV5-1 and TRBJ1-4, with D possibly TRBD1 on 6 matching bases. The CDR3 runs 14 residues. V lost 1 base, J lost 8 bases, and 12 bases lay in between. Germline V gives CDR1 SGHRS, CDR2 YFSETQ. The CDR3 DNA sequence: TGCGCCAGCAGCTTGTCCACTAGGGGGGAAAAACTGTTTTTT. It encodes CASSLSTRGEKLFF.

CDR3 nucleotides: TGCGCCAGCAGAGAACCTCGGACTAGCGGAGCCACAGATACGCAGTATTTT. This codes for CASREPRTSGATDTQYF. V is TRBV5-1 and J is TRBJ2-3; TRBD2 matches 10 bases. Germline lookup yields CDR1 SGHRS and CDR2 YFSETQ. Trimming at V came to 5 bases and at J to 2 bases, leaving 11 bases not matched to a gene. This CDR3 has 17 residues.

The rearrangement joins TRBV20-1 to TRBJ2-1, with D possibly being TRBD2 (5 bases). The germline CDR1 and CDR2 sequences are DFQATT and SNEGSKA (reference sequence). Trimming left V 3 bases short and J 4 bases short, with 19 bases between. CDR3 size: 16 residues. The DNA for the CDR3 is TGCAGTGCTAGTAGTACGGGCACCGGCGGGTACAATGAGCAGTTCTTC. It specifies CSASSTGTGGYNEQFF.

The chain couples TRBV19 to TRBJ1-1; maybe TRBD1 (5 bases). CDR1 is LNHDA and CDR2 is SQIVND in the germline V gene (reference sequence). The ends were cut back, 2 bases at V and 3 bases at J, with 7 bases in the middle. There are 13 residues in the CDR3. The CDR3 loop is CASSISRDTEAFF. In DNA form, the CDR3 reads TGTGCCAGTAGTATATCCAGGGACACTGAAGCTTTCTTT.

V gene TRBV2 combines with J gene TRBJ1-3, with D perhaps TRBD1 (6 bases). The V end lost 5 bases, the J end lost 4 bases, and 9 bases lay between the germline ends. The CDR3 extends over 13 amino acids. CDR1 is SNHLY, CDR2 FYNNEI, per germline. In DNA, the CDR3 is TGTGCCAGCAGTCAGGGGCCCGGAAACACCATATATTTT. Translation: CASSQGPGNTIYF.

This sequence joins TRBV4-1 and TRBJ2-2; possibly TRBD1 for D (5 bases). Trimming pared 0 bases from V and 5 bases from J, leaving 13 bases between. CDR1 is MGHRA and CDR2 is YSYEKL in the germline V gene. This CDR3 region has 16 residues. CDR3 DNA sequence: TGCGCCAGCAGCCAAGATCGATCGGCAGGGACCGGGGAGCTGTTTTTT. Translation: CASSQDRSAGTGELFF.

This clone turned up a few times. The chain recombines TRBV5-1 with TRBJ1-3; the D gene is possibly TRBD1 (5 bases). Germline V gene lookup returns CDR1 SGHRS and CDR2 YFSETQ. The CDR3 length is 17 residues. Trimming pared 4 bases from V and 0 bases from J, leaving 17 bases between. CDR3 coding DNA: TGCGCCAGCAGCCCAACACCCCCGGACAACTCTGGAAACACCATATATTTT. Translated: CASSPTPPDNSGNTIYF.

The CDR3 loop is CAWRPRVAGELVDEQFF. The CDR3 DNA reads as TGTGCCTGGAGACCAAGGGTAGCGGGAGAGTTGGTCGATGAGCAGTTCTTC. The genes are TRBV30 and TRBJ2-1, with 9 bases fitting TRBD2. The CDR3 length is 17 residues. The J segment lost 8 bases and the V segment lost 3 bases, leaving 17 bases of the junction unmatched. Germline V gene lookup returns CDR1 GTSNPN and CDR2 SVGIG (reference sequence).

This chain joins TRBV7-9 and TRBJ1-2; 7 positions match TRBD1. The CDR3 contains 15 residues. The germline gives CDR1 SEHNR, CDR2 FQNEAQ (reference sequence). Trimming took 5 bases from V and 0 from J; bases not matched to a gene: 6. In DNA form, the CDR3 reads TGTGCCAGCAGCACACCGGGACAGTCTAACTATGGCTACACCTTC. This sequence encodes CASSTPGQSNYGYTF.

The gene calls are TRBV7-9 and TRBJ1-4; no reliable D call. This CDR3 is 14 amino acids long. V lost 5 bases, J lost 0 bases, and 7 bases lay in between. The germline CDR1 and CDR2 sequences are SEHNR and FQNEAQ (reference sequence). CDR3 protein: CASSGGTTNEKLFF. In nucleotides, the CDR3 is TGTGCCAGCAGCGGCGGGACAACTAATGAAAAACTGTTTTTT.